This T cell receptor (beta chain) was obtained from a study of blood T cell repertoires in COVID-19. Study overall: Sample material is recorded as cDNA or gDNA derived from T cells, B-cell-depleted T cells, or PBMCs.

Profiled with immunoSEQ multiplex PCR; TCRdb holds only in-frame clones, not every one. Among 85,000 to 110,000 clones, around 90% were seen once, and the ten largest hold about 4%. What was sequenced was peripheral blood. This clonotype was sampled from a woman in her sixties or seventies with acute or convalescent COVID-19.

This CDR3 is CASSPQGAGSNQPQHF. CDR3 coding DNA: TGCGCCAGCAGCCCACAGGGAGCAGGCAGCAATCAGCCCCAGCATTTT. The chain uses TRBV4-1 and TRBJ1-5; perhaps TRBD1 as D (6 bases). Germline loops: CDR1 MGHRA, CDR2 YSYEKL. The CDR3 totals 16 residues. V was clipped by 4 bases and J by 1 base, with 14 bases between them.